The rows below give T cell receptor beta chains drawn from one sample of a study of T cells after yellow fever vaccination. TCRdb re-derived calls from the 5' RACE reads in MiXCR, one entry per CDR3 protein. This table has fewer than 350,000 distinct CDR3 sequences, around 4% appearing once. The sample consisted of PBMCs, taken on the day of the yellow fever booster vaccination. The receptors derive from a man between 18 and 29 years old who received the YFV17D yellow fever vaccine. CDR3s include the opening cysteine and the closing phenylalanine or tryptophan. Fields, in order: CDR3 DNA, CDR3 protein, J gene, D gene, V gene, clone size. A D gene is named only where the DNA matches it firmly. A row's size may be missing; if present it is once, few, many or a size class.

TGTGCCACCCAGCGGGTACCCGGGGAGCTGTTTTTT,CATQRVPGELFF,TRBJ2-2,-,TRBV7-2,many
TGTGCCAGCAGCTTGCCGGGACTATCCACAGATACGCAGTATTTT,CASSLPGLSTDTQYF,TRBJ2-3,TRBD2,TRBV5-6,few
TGTGCCAGCAGCTTATGGGCGGATACGCAGTATTTT,CASSLWADTQYF,TRBJ2-3,-,TRBV7-2,many
TGTGCCAGCAGCTCCCCCGTTTCTGTGCACTATGGCTACACCTTC,CASSSPVSVHYGYTF,TRBJ1-2,-,TRBV7-2,many
TGTGCCAGCAGGACCGGGGGCTCTTATGGCTACACCTTC,CASRTGGSYGYTF,TRBJ1-2,-,TRBV2,many
TGTGCCAGCCAAACCTATGGGGACTATGGCTACACCTTC,CASQTYGDYGYTF,TRBJ1-2,-,TRBV7-9,-
TGTGCCAGCATCTCCTGGTCGGGCACCCAGCAGTACTTC,CASISWSGTQQYF,TRBJ2-7,-,TRBV5-6,few
TGCAGTGCTAGAGAGGCCTCGAATCAGCCCCAGCATTTT,CSAREASNQPQHF,TRBJ1-5,-,TRBV20-1,many
TGTGCCAGCAGCTCTAAATATAGCAATCAGCCCCAGCATTTT,CASSSKYSNQPQHF,TRBJ1-5,-,TRBV7-2,many
TGTGCCAGCAGCGGACTAGCGGTCACAGATACGCAGTATTTT,CASSGLAVTDTQYF,TRBJ2-3,TRBD2,TRBV7-2,many
TGTGCCAGCAGCCCCGGCCGTATAGCGGGGGTCCTAGATACGCAGTATTTT,CASSPGRIAGVLDTQYF,TRBJ2-3,TRBD2,TRBV7-9,many
TGCGCCAGCAGCGTTCCGGGACAGGGTTGGACAGATACGCAGTATTTT,CASSVPGQGWTDTQYF,TRBJ2-3,TRBD1,TRBV5-1,many
TGTGCCAGCAGCCCCGGGGGGGCCACTGAAGCTTTCTTT,CASSPGGATEAFF,TRBJ1-1,-,TRBV7-9,many
TGCGCCAGCCCCACAGGGGTCGGGATAAGGGGGACCCAGTACTTC,CASPTGVGIRGTQYF,TRBJ2-5,TRBD1,TRBV23-1,few
TGTGCCAGCATCCGGGGAACTTATGAAGAGACCCAGTACTTC,CASIRGTYEETQYF,TRBJ2-5,-,TRBV6-2/TRBV6-3,many
TGCAGCGTTTCCAAGACAGGGGGCGACTATGGCTACACCTTC,CSVSKTGGDYGYTF,TRBJ1-2,TRBD1,TRBV29-1,-
TGTGCCAGCAGCCAGAGACAGGGGAGGACAGATACGCAGTATTTT,CASSQRQGRTDTQYF,TRBJ2-3,TRBD1,TRBV6-5,many
TGTGCCAGCAGCTCTCTCCCGGGGGGCCTCATCTACGAGCAGTACTTC,CASSSLPGGLIYEQYF,TRBJ2-7,-,TRBV21-1,many
TGTGCCAGCAGCTTAGAAGGACAGGGTAATCCCCTCCACTTT,CASSLEGQGNPLHF,TRBJ1-6,TRBD1,TRBV7-2,many
TGTGCCAGCTCACCGGGGAGGGCCAGCACAGATACGCAGTATTTT,CASSPGRASTDTQYF,TRBJ2-3,TRBD2,TRBV18,few
TGTGCCACCAGCAGAGACTTGCAGCCCCAGCATTTT,CATSRDLQPQHF,TRBJ1-5,-,TRBV15,many
TGTGCCAGCAGCTACCCACTTGAGTCCCGACAGGAGCAGTACTTC,CASSYPLESRQEQYF,TRBJ2-7,-,TRBV7-9,-
TGTGCCAGCAGGACCAGGGGACCAACTAATGAAAAACTGTTTTTT,CASRTRGPTNEKLFF,TRBJ1-4,-,TRBV2,few
TGTGCCAGCAGTTCTAGATTTGGCACGGACACTGAAGCTTTCTTT,CASSSRFGTDTEAFF,TRBJ1-1,-,TRBV12-3/TRBV12-4,few
TGTGCCAGCAGTGAAGCGTGGGAAATTGAAGCTTTCTTT,CASSEAWEIEAFF,TRBJ1-1,-,TRBV6-1,many
TGCAGTGCCGGGACCGCCGATTTCTATAATTCACCCCTCCACTTT,CSAGTADFYNSPLHF,TRBJ1-6,-,TRBV20-1,few
TGCAGTGCTACTTCTAGCGGGGATTCCTACAATGAGCAGTTCTTC,CSATSSGDSYNEQFF,TRBJ2-1,TRBD2,TRBV20-1,many
TGTGCCAGCTCACCGGCGGCGGGCGGGCCGTTGGAGACCCAGTACTTC,CASSPAAGGPLETQYF,TRBJ2-5,-,TRBV18,many
TGTGCCAGCATGGCGGGGGTACAAGAGACCCAGTACTTC,CASMAGVQETQYF,TRBJ2-5,TRBD2,TRBV7-9,many
TGCGCCAGCAGCGAGGACAGGGGCCCAGACGCCGATTACGAGCAGTACTTC,CASSEDRGPDADYEQYF,TRBJ2-7,TRBD1,TRBV5-1,-
TGCAGCGTCTACAGGGTCCCCGGGGAGCTGTTTTTT,CSVYRVPGELFF,TRBJ2-2,-,TRBV29-1,-
TGTGCCAGCAGCCCCCGTTTATCAGGCACTGAAGCTTTCTTT,CASSPRLSGTEAFF,TRBJ1-1,-,TRBV7-2,many